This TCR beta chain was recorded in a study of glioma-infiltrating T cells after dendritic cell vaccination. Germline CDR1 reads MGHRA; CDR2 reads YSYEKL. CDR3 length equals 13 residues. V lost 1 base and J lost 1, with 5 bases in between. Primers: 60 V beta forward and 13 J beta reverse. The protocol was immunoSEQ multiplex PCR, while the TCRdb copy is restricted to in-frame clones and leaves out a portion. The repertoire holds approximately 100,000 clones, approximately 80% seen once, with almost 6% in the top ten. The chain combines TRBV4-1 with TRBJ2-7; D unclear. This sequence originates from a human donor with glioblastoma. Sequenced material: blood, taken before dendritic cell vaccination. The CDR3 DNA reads TGCGCCAGCAGCCAAGTTCCGTCCTACGAGCAGTACTTC. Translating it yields CASSQVPSYEQYF.